This T cell receptor beta chain was sequenced in a study of beta chain features in type 1 diabetes listed by TCRdb under 2018. At the level of the whole study: Mean age, gender distribution, total cell number and subset yield were not different between patients and healthy donors. In the study, TCRB repertoires of sorted circulating CD4+ T cell subsets from recently diagnosed type 1 diabetes patients were compared with those of matched healthy donors. Whereas all 30 or so donors provided naive and central memory subsets, regulatory and stem cell-like memory subsets were isolated from just 8 patients and roughly 8 healthy donors. A total of 85 million to 110 million sorted cells were examined across all samples, and RNA yield correlated strongly with the number of cells per subset. Study-wide conclusions, independent of this receptor: Type 1 diabetes patients showed a moderate but significant shortening of TCRB CDR3 length in all four CD4+ subsets. At VDJ recombination sites, patients with type 1 diabetes made fewer insertions and deleted more nucleotides, a pattern implying thymic rearrangement abnormalities. PCR may preferentially amplify shorter templates, but because patient and control samples were amplified and corrected together, any resulting skew would affect both groups equally. Naive, central memory and regulatory TCRB repertoires appeared to be more similar among patients than among healthy donors. Because small numbers of individuals were included in the HLA sub-analyses, any influence of HLA type on TCRB rearrangement was left unresolved. Sequencing cDNA rather than genomic DNA could over-represent highly expressing activated cells, although activation and CD3 levels did not differ between groups.

With respect to this clone: Its binding antigen is unknown. No base quality values were provided; no much bigger clone lies one nucleotide off.

The entire isolated RNA was reverse transcribed using the High Capacity cDNA Reverse Transcription Kit, and thus expressed TCRB transcripts were sequenced. Naive, central memory and regulatory T cell samples underwent deep immunoSEQ sequencing, averaging about 3.57 million total reads per sample. Sorted cells were lysed in RLT buffer and RNA was extracted with DNase-treated RNeasy Micro or Mini kits, depending on cell number. To prevent cross-contamination, each cell subset was processed individually, whereas patient and healthy donor samples were processed jointly. TCRB sequences were amplified from cDNA with the immunoSEQ multiplex PCR, producing 87-bp fragments spanning the CDR3 region. Sequencing of the amplicons was done on the Illumina HiSeq platform. The study's processing was this. PCR bias was computationally corrected using synthetic template baselines, reads within Hamming distance 2 were collapsed, and singletons that could not be merged were discarded. By aligning reads against IMGT, V, D and J genes, CDR3 length, and insertions or deletions at six rearrangement sites were assigned. Within each subset, clonotype counts were normalized to sorted cell number, after which true diversity and Gini coefficients were computed with the tcR R package. The overlap coefficient, calculated on TCRB nucleotide sequences, was used to quantify repertoire sharing. TCRdb retrieved this table from immuneACCESS and kept in-frame rearrangements only. Not all clones are present; in checked studies, unresolved V genes account for under half, and no reason is known for the remainder. V, J and clone size were drawn from that table, and D and trimming were deduced from the DNA. This sample lists 160,000 or so clones; 9% were detected once. Jointly, the top ten make up 0.7% of the sample.

There are 14 amino acids in the CDR3, from cysteine to phenylalanine inclusive. Only the CDR3 DNA is retained, 42 bases long and in frame from the first base. Clipping removes 6 bases from V and 0 bases from J, with 4 as the unmatched junction base count. CDR1 and CDR2 are drawn from the germline V gene (reference sequence): LNHDA, SQIVND. Each donor gave one peripheral blood draw, averaging about 120 mL, which was collected into heparinised tubes. Naive, central memory, regulatory and stem cell-like memory CD4+ T cells were sorted on a BD FACSAria II using a panel including CD45RO, CCR7, CD25, CD127, CD95 and CD27. All sorted populations exceeded 98% purity. PBMCs were isolated right away by Lymphoprep density gradient centrifugation and were stained directly, without culture. So that batch effects would be minimized, each experiment stained and sorted samples in pairs, pairing one healthy donor with one patient.

The sample taken for sequencing was central memory CD4+ T cells from blood. Here the chain combines TRBV19 and TRBJ1-2, with 7 central nucleotides matching TRBD1. This clonotype was obtained from a woman younger than 45 with type 1 diabetes. The sequenced DNA: TGTGCCAGTAGCCTGACAGGGTCTAACTATGGCTACACCTTC. This sequence encodes CASSLTGSNYGYTF. Extended through the reference TRBV19 and TRBJ1-2 proteins, this CDR3 yields the full variable domain: DGGITQSPKYLFRKEGQNVTLSCEQNLNHDAMYWYRQDPGQGLRLIYYSQIVNDFQKGDIAEGYSVSREKKESFPLTVTSAQKNPTAFYLCASSLTGSNYGYTFGSGTRLTVV.